What follows are 15 T cell receptor beta chains derived from one specimen sequenced in a study of blood T cell repertoires in COVID-19. Only in-frame clones appear in the TCRdb table, and some are missing; sequencing was by immunoSEQ multiplex PCR. In the table there are around 700,000 clones, more than 80% of which are singletons. Source material: peripheral blood. These receptors all stem from a young woman with acute or convalescent COVID-19.

The chain uses TRBV11-3 and TRBJ2-3, with TRBD1 matching 8 bases. Germline assignment: CDR1 SGHNT and CDR2 YENEEA. CDR3 length equals 17 residues. Losses at the gene ends were 5 bases for V and 5 bases for J; bases not matched to a gene: 15. CDR3 in amino acids: CASSPRRGTGVGDTQYF. CDR3 sequence (DNA): TGTGCCAGCAGCCCGAGACGTGGGACAGGAGTCGGAGATACGCAGTATTTT.

Comment on this clone: Other DNA sequences of this sample code for an identical CDR3. This chain links TRBV6-5 with TRBJ1-2; D possibly corresponds to TRBD1 (5 bases). Germline CDR1 and CDR2: MNHEY and SVGAGI. This CDR3 spans 13 amino acids. The V end was cut by 2 bases, the J end by 5 bases, with 9 bases between. The CDR3 sequence: CASSYRGGYGYTF. The CDR3 coding sequence is TGTGCCAGCAGTTACCGGGGGGGTTATGGCTACACCTTC.

The V call is TRBV7-2, the J call TRBJ1-1; 8 nucleotides align to TRBD1. Germline V gene sequence: CDR1 SGHTA, CDR2 FQGNSA. The CDR3 consists of 17 residues. Trimming removed 3 bases from V and 2 bases from J; junction bases left unmatched: 11. CDR3 coding DNA: TGTGCCAGCAGCTTCGCCGGGACAGGTACTTTTAACACTGAAGCTTTCTTT. It translates to CASSFAGTGTFNTEAFF.

The gene calls are TRBV27 and TRBJ2-7; D is possibly TRBD1 (5 bases). Per the germline V gene, CDR1 is MNHEY and CDR2 is SMNVEV (reference sequence). This CDR3 has 14 residues. Written as DNA, the CDR3 is TGTGCTATCCGCCCCAGGGCATCTTGGTCCGAGCAGTACTTC. Its translation is CAIRPRASWSEQYF.

The chain has TRBV7-3 and TRBJ2-7; maybe TRBD2 (5 bases). Germline loops: CDR1 SGHTA, CDR2 FQGTGA. The CDR3 runs 13 residues. Trimming pared 2 bases from V and 3 bases from J, leaving 8 bases between. CDR3 sequence (DNA): TGTGCCAGCAGCTTATCGGGGAACTACGAGCAGTACTTC. Translating gives CASSLSGNYEQYF.

This chain connects TRBV2 to TRBJ1-2, with D possibly TRBD1 on 6 matching bases. V lost 3 bases, J lost 8 bases, and 16 bases lay in between. Germline V gives CDR1 SNHLY, CDR2 FYNNEI. The CDR3 runs to 14 residues. CDR3 bases: TGTGCCAGCAGTGATTCGGGACAACTAGGGGGCTACACCTTC. Residues: CASSDSGQLGGYTF.

The V call is TRBV30, the J call TRBJ1-5; D might be TRBD1 (5 bases). This CDR3 is built from 13 residues. From germline, CDR1 is GTSNPN and CDR2 SVGIG (reference sequence). V gave up 5 bases and J gave up 7 bases, with 15 bases separating them. As DNA, the CDR3 is TGTGCCTGGTCGTTGGGGGGTGGACAGCCCCAGCATTTT. This encodes CAWSLGGGQPQHF.

The genes are TRBV7-9 and TRBJ1-1; TRBD1 aligns across 8 bases. Trimming took 2 bases from V and 2 from J; bases not matched to a gene: 10. This CDR3 contains 17 residues. From germline, CDR1 is SEHNR and CDR2 FQNEAQ (reference sequence). The CDR3 region has the DNA TGTGCCAGCAGCTTAAGATCGGGACAGGACAGAAACACTGAAGCTTTCTTT. Encoded protein: CASSLRSGQDRNTEAFF.

The chain recombines TRBV28 with TRBJ2-7, with a weak D call TRBD2 (5 bases). Trimming stripped 3 bases from V and 2 bases from J, with 11 bases between. The CDR3 sequence is 14 residues long. CDR1 is MDHEN and CDR2 is SYDVKM in the germline V gene. Written as DNA, the CDR3 is TGTGCCAGCAGTTTTCCCCGGGAACCCTACGAGCAGTACTTC. Protein sequence: CASSFPREPYEQYF.

The rearrangement uses TRBV6-6 and TRBJ1-6, with D hard to call. This CDR3 comprises 14 residues. V shed 2 bases and J shed 7 bases, with 9 bases lying between them. Germline loops: CDR1 MNHNY, CDR2 SVGAGI (reference sequence). For the CDR3, the DNA is TGTGCCAGCAGTTACGCCGGGTTAAATTCACCCCTCCACTTT. Amino acid sequence: CASSYAGLNSPLHF.

This clone was observed once. This chain joins TRBV20-1 and TRBJ1-2, with a possible D match to TRBD1 (5 bases). CDR1 DFQATT and CDR2 SNEGSKA come from the germline V gene (reference sequence). V was cut by 3 bases and J by 5 bases, with 10 bases left in between. The CDR3 has 12 amino acids. CDR3 sequence (DNA): TGCAGTGCTAGTAGGCAGGGATATGGCTACACCTTC. Translating it yields CSASRQGYGYTF.

The rearrangement links TRBV11-1 to TRBJ1-1; a weak D match, TRBD1 (6 bases). Trimming left V 2 bases short and J 1 base short, with 11 bases between. CDR3 length: 15 residues. Looked up from germline, CDR1 is SGHAT and CDR2 is FQDESV (reference sequence). This CDR3 is CASSLRGGSNTEAFF. The CDR3 coding sequence is TGTGCCAGCAGCTTACGGGGGGGCTCGAACACTGAAGCTTTCTTT. The full variable domain, rest sourced from reference TRBV11-1 and TRBJ1-1, is EAEVAQSPRYKITEKSQAVAFWCDPISGHATLYWYRQILGQGPELLVQFQDESVVDDSQLPKDRFSAERLKGVDSTLKIQPAELGDSAMYLCASSLRGGSNTEAFFGQGTRLTVV.

V gene TRBV29-1 combines with J gene TRBJ2-1; D remains unclear. The CDR3 has 13 amino acids. V gave up 5 bases and J gave up 0 bases, with 8 bases separating them. The germline CDR1 and CDR2 sequences are SQVTM and ANQGSEA. The CDR3 region is CSVRRSSYNEQFF. The CDR3 region has the DNA TGCAGCGTTCGTCGGAGCTCCTACAATGAGCAGTTCTTC.

V is TRBV28 and J is TRBJ1-1; D gene ambiguous. Germline assignment: CDR1 MDHEN and CDR2 SYDVKM. CDR3 length: 11 residues. The CDR3 spells CACLRNTEAFF. The DNA for the CDR3 is TGTGCGTGCTTGAGGAACACTGAAGCTTTCTTT.

Written as DNA, the CDR3 is TGTGCCAGCAGTATCTCACAGGGGAGCACTGAAGCTTTCTTT. This encodes CASSISQGSTEAFF. The chain is built from TRBV28 and TRBJ1-1, with TRBD1 matching 7 bases. The CDR3 extends over 14 amino acids. J was trimmed by 4 bases and V by 5 bases; bases with no gene match: 7. Germline values: CDR1 MDHEN, CDR2 SYDVKM.